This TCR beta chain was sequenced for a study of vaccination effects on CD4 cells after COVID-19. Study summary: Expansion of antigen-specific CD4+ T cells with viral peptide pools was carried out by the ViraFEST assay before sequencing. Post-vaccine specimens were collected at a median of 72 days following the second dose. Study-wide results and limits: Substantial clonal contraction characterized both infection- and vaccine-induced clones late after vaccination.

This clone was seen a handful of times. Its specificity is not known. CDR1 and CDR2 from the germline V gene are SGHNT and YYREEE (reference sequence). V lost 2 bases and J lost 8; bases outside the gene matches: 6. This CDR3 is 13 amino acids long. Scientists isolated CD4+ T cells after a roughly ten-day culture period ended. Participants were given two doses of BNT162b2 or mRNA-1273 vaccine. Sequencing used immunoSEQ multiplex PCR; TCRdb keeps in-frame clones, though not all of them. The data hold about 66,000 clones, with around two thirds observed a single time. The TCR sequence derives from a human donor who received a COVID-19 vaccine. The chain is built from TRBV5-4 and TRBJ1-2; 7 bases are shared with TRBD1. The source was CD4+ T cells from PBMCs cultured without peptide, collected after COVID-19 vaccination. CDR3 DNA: TGTGCCAGCAGCTTCCGGCAGGGACAGGGCTACACCTTC. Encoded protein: CASSFRQGQGYTF.